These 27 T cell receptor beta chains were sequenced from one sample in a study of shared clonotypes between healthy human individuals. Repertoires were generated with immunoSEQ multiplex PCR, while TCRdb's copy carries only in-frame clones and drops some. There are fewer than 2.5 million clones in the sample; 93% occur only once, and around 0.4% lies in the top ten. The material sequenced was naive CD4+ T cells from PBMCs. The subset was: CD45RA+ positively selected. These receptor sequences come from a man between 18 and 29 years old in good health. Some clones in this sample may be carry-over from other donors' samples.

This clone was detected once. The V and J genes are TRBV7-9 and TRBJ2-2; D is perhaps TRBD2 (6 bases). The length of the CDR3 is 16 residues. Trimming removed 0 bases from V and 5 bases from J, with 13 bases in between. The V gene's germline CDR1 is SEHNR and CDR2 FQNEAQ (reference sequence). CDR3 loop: CASSLAGRGFTGELFF. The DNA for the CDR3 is TGTGCCAGCAGCTTAGCGGGTCGGGGGTTTACCGGGGAGCTGTTTTTT.

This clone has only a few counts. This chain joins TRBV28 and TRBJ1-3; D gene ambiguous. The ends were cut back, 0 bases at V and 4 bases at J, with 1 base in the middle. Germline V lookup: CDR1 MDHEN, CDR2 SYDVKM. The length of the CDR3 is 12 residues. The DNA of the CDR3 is TGTGCCAGCAGTTTATGGGGAAACACCATATATTTT. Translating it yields CASSLWGNTIYF.

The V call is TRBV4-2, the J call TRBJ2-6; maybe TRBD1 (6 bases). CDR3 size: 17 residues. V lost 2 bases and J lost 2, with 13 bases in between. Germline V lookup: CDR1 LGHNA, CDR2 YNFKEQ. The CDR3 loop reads CASSQQVAGAGANVLTF. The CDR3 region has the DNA TGTGCCAGCAGCCAACAAGTTGCAGGGGCTGGGGCCAACGTCCTGACTTTC.

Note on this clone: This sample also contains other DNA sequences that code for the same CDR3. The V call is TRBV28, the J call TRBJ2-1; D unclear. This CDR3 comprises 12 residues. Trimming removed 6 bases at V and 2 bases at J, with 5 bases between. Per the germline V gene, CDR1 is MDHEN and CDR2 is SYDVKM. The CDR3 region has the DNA TGTGCCAGCAGCCGGACCTACAATGAGCAGTTCTTC. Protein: CASSRTYNEQFF.

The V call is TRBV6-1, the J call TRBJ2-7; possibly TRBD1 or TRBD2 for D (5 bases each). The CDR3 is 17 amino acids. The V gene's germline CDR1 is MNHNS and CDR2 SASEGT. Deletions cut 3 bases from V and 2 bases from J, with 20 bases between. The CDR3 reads CASSDRALGTRTYEQYF. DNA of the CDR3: TGTGCCAGCAGTGACCGGGCGCTTGGGACGAGGACCTACGAGCAGTACTTC.

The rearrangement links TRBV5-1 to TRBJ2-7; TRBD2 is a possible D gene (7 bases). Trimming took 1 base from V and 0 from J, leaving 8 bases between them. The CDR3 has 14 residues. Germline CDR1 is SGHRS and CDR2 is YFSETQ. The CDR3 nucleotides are TGCGCCAGCAGCTTGAGGGGGGGCTCCTACGAGCAGTACTTC. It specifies CASSLRGGSYEQYF.

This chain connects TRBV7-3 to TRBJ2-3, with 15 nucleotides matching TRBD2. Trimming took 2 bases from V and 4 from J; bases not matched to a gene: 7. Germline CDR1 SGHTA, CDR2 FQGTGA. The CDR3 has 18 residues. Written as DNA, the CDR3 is TGTGCCAGCAGCTTACGAGGACTAGCGGGAGGGCCATCAGATACGCAGTATTTT. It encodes CASSLRGLAGGPSDTQYF.

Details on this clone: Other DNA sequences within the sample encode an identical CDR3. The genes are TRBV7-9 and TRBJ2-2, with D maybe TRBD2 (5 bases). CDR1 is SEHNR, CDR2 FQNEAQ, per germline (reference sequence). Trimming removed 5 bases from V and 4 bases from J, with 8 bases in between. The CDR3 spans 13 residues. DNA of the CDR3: TGTGCCAGCAGCCCCCGGGGCACCGGGGAGCTGTTTTTT. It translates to CASSPRGTGELFF. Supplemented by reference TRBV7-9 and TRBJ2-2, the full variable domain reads DTGVSQNPRHKITKRGQNVTFRCDPISEHNRLYWYRQTLGQGPEFLTYFQNEAQLEKSRLLSDRFSAERPKGSFSTLEIQRTEQGDSAMYLCASSPRGTGELFFGEGSRLTVL.

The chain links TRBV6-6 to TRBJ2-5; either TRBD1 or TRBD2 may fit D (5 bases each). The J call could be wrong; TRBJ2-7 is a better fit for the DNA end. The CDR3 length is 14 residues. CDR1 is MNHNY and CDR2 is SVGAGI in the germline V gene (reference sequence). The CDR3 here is CASSPRGPPYEQYF. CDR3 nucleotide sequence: TGTGCCAGCAGTCCCCGGGGCCCGCCTTACGAGCAGTACTTC.

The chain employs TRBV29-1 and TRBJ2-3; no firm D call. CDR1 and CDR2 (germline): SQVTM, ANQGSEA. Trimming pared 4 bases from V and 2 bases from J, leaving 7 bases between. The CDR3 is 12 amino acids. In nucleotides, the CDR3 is TGCAGCGTTGTTGACACCACAGATACGCAGTATTTT. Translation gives CSVVDTTDTQYF.

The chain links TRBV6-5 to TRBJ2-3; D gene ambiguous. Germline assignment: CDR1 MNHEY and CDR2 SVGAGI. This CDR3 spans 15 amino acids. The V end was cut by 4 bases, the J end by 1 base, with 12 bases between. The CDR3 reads CASSSRIYRTDTQYF. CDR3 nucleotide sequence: TGTGCCAGCAGTTCTCGGATATACCGCACAGATACGCAGTATTTT.

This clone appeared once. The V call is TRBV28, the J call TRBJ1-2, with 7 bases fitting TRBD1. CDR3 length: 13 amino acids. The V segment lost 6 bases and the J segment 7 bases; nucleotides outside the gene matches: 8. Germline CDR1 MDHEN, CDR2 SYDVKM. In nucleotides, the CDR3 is TGTGCCAGCAGCCTCTCCGACAGGGCTGGCTACACCTTC. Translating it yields CASSLSDRAGYTF.

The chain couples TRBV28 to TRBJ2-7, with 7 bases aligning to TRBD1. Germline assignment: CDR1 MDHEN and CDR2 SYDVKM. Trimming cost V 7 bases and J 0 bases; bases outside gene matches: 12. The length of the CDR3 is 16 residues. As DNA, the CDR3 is TGTGCCAGCACCCAAGCCCGGGACAGTAGCTCCTACGAGCAGTACTTC. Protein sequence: CASTQARDSSSYEQYF. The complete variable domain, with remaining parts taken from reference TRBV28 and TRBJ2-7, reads DVKVTQSSRYLVKRTGEKVFLECVQDMDHENMFWYRQDPGLGLRLIYFSYDVKMKEKGDIPEGYSVSREKKERFSLILESASTNQTSMYLCASTQARDSSSYEQYFGPGTRLTVT.

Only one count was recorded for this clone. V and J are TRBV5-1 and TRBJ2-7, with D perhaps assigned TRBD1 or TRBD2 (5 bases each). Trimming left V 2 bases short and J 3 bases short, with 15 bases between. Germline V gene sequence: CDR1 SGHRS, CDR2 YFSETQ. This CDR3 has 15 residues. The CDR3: CASSFAGARNYEQYF. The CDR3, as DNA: TGCGCCAGCAGCTTCGCCGGGGCCCGAAACTACGAGCAGTACTTC.

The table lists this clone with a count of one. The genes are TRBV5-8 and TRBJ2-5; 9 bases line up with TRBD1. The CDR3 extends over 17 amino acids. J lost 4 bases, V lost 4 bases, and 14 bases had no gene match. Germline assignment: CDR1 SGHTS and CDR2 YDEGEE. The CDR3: CASSKGQGNTVGETQYF. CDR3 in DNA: TGTGCCAGCAGCAAGGGACAGGGCAATACCGTGGGAGAGACCCAGTACTTC.

CDR3 amino acids: CASSSSADTEAFF. CDR3 nucleotides: TGTGCCAGCAGCTCCTCGGCGGACACTGAAGCTTTCTTT. The genes are TRBV7-8 and TRBJ1-1; the D is unclear. Germline V gives CDR1 SGHVS, CDR2 FQNEAQ. The CDR3 has 13 residues. Trimming took off 4 bases at V and 3 bases at J, with 9 bases between the two ends.

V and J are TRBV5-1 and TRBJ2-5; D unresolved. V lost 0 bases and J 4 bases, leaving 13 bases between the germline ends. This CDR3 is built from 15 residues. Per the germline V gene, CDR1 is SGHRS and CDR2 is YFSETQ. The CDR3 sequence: CASSLGQPGRETQYF. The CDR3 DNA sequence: TGCGCCAGCAGCTTGGGGCAGCCTGGGCGAGAGACCCAGTACTTC.

For the CDR3, the DNA is TGCGCCAACACCCGTAGACTAGCGGGAGGTAGGACAGATACGCAGTATTTT. It yields the protein CANTRRLAGGRTDTQYF. This chain uses TRBV5-1 with TRBJ2-3; TRBD2 agrees at 13 bases. The CDR3 has 17 amino acids. The ends lost 9 bases at V and 3 bases at J; junction bases unmatched: 13. Germline values: CDR1 SGHRS, CDR2 YFSETQ.

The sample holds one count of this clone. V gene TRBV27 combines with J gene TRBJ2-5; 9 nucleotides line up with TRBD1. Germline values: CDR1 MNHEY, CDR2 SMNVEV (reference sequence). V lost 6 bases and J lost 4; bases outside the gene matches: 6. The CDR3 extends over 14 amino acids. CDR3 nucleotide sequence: TGTGCCAGCAGACCGACAGGGGGACGAGAGACCCAGTACTTC. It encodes CASRPTGGRETQYF.

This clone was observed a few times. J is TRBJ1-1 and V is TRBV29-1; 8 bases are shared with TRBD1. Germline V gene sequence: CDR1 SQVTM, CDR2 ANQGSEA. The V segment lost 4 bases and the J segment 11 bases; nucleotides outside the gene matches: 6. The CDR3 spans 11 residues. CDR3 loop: CSVVARGPAFF. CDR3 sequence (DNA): TGCAGCGTTGTTGCCAGGGGGCCGGCTTTCTTT.

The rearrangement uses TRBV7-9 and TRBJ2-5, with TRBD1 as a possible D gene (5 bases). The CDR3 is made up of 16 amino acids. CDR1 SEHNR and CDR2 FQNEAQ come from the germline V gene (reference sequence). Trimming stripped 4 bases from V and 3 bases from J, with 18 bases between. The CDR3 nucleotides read TGTGCCAGCAGCTCCTTGTTTGACAGAACTAAAGAGACCCAGTACTTC. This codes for CASSSLFDRTKETQYF.

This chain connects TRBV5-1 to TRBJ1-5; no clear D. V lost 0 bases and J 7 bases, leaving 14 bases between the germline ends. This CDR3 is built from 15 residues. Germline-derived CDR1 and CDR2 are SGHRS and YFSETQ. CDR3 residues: CASSLVSGPSQPQHF. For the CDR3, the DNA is TGCGCCAGCAGCTTGGTCTCAGGACCCAGCCAGCCCCAGCATTTT. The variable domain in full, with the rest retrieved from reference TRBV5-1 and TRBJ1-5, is KAGVTQTPRYLIKTRGQQVTLSCSPISGHRSVSWYQQTPGQGLQFLFEYFSETQRNKGNFPGRFSGRQFSNSRSEMNVSTLELGDSALYLCASSLVSGPSQPQHFGDGTRLSIL.

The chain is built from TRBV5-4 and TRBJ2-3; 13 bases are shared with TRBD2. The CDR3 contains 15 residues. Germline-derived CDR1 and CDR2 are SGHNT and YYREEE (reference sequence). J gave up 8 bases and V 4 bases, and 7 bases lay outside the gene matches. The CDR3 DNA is TGTGCCAGCAGCGCCGGGACTAGCGGGAAAGGTACGCAGTATTTT. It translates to CASSAGTSGKGTQYF.

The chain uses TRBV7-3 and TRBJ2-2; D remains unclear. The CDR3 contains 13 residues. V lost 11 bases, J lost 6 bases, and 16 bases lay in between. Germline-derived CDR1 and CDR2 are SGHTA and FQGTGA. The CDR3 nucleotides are TGTGCCTCGGGTCGACGGTGGTCCGGGGAGCTGTTTTTT. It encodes CASGRRWSGELFF.

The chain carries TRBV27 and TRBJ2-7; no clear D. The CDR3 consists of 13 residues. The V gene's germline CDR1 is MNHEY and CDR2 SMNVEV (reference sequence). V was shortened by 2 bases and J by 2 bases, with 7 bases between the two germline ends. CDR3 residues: CASSLHQTYEQYF. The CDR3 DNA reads TGTGCCAGCAGTTTACACCAAACCTACGAGCAGTACTTC.

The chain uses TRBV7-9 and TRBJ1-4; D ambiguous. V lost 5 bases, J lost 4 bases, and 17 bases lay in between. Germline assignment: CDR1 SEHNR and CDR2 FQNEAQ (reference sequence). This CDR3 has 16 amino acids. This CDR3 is CASSPPVRRGNEKLFF. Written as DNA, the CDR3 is TGTGCCAGCAGCCCCCCGGTAAGGCGGGGTAATGAAAAACTGTTTTTT.

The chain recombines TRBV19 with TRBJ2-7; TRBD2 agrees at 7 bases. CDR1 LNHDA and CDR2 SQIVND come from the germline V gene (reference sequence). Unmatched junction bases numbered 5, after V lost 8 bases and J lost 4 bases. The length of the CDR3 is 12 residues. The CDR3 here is CASGSGPYEQYF. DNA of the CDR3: TGTGCCAGTGGTAGCGGGCCGTACGAGCAGTACTTC.